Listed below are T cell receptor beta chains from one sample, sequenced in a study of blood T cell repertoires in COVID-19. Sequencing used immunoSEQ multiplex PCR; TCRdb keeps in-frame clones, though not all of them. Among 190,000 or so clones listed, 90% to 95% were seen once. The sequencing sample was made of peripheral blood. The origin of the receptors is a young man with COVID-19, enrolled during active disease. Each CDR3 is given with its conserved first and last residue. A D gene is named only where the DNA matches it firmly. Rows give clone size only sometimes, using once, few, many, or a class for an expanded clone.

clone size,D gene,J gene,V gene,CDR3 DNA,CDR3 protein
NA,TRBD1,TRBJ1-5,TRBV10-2,TGCGCCAGCAGTGAACAGGGGGGTCAGCCCCAGCATTTT,CASSEQGGQPQHF
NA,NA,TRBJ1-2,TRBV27,TGTGCCAGCAGTCCTCACCTCGACAGCGTACTTAGGGGCTACACCTTC,CASSPHLDSVLRGYTF
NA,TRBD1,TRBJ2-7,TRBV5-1,TGCGCCAGCAGCTTGACAGGGGGGAACGAGCAGTACTTC,CASSLTGGNEQYF
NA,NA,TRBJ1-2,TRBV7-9,TGTGCCAGCAGCCCTCCGTCGGGTTATGGCTACACCTTC,CASSPPSGYGYTF
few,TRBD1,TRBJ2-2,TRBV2,TGTGCCAGCAGTGAATGGACAGGACGGAGCGGGGAGCTGTTTTTT,CASSEWTGRSGELFF
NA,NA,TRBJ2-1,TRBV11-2,TGTGCCAGCAGCCCATCAAGGTGGGCCATCAATGAGCAGTTCTTC,CASSPSRWAINEQFF
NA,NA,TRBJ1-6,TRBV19,TGTGCCAGTAGTATAGGAATAAAAGAGGGTGGGGATTCACCCCTCCACTTT,CASSIGIKEGGDSPLHF
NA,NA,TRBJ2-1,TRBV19,TGTGCCAGTAGTATCGGAGTATACAATGAGCAGTTCTTC,CASSIGVYNEQFF
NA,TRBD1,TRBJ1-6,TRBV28,TGTGCCACCTGGGGGACAGTTGATTCACCCCTCCACTTT,CATWGTVDSPLHF
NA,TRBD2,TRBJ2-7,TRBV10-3,TGTGCCATCAGTGGGGTTAGTACGGGGGGCGAGCAGTACTTC,CAISGVSTGGEQYF
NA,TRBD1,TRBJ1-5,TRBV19,TGTGCCAGTAGTCCGACAGGGGGTAGCAATCAGCCCCAGCATTTT,CASSPTGGSNQPQHF
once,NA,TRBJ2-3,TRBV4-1,TGCGCCAGCAGCCAAGATTCGGGCACAGATACGCAGTATTTT,CASSQDSGTDTQYF
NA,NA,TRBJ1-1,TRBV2,TGTGCCAGCAGGGGTCGACAGGTCCTGAACACTGAAGCTTTCTTT,CASRGRQVLNTEAFF
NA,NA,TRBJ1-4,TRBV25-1,TGTGCCAGCAGTGAATTCCGGCAGGGGAGCGAAAAACTGTTTTTT,CASSEFRQGSEKLFF
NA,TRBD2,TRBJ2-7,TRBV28,TGTGCCAGCAGTTTACAGCGCGGGGGTAGGTACGAGCAGTACTTC,CASSLQRGGRYEQYF
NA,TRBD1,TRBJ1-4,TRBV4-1,TGCGCCAGCAAAAAGACAGGGCTGGGGGAAAAACTGTTTTTT,CASKKTGLGEKLFF
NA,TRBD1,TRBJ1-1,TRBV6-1,TGTGCCAGCAGTGAAGCAGGCGGCCAAGGGGGCTACACTGAAGCTTTCTTT,CASSEAGGQGGYTEAFF
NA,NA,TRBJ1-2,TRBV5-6,TGTGCCAGCAGCTTGGCCCCAGGGAACTATGGCTACACCTTC,CASSLAPGNYGYTF
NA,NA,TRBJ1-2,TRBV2,TGTGCCAGCAGTGAACGGCAGGGCATAGGGGGCTACACCTTC,CASSERQGIGGYTF
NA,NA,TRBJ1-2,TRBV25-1,TGTGCCAGCAGTGGTCAGACTCTCCTGCACGGCTACACCTTC,CASSGQTLLHGYTF
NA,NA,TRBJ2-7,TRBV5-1,TGCGCCAGCAGCTTTCGGGGGGCCAGGGACGAGCAGTACTTC,CASSFRGARDEQYF